A selection of T cell receptor beta chains follows, all from one sample in a study of blood T cell repertoires in COVID-19. Profiled with immunoSEQ multiplex PCR; TCRdb holds only in-frame clones, not every one. The sample includes around 100,000 clones, less than 85% of them seen just once. Sequencing was carried out using peripheral blood. The receptors derive from a woman aged 70-85 years with active or convalescent COVID-19. Each CDR3 is given with its conserved first and last residue. The D gene is left open where the match is weak. Clone size is shown for a subset of rows, as once, few, many or a class of expanded clone.

clone_size	d_call	v_call	j_call	cdr3_aa	cdr3_nt
once	TRBD1	TRBV28	TRBJ1-2	CASSSGTELGGYTF	TGTGCCAGCAGTTCCGGGACAGAATTGGGTGGCTACACCTTC
-	TRBD2	TRBV6-1	TRBJ2-1	CASSEGLAGNNEQFF	TGTGCCAGCAGTGAGGGACTAGCTGGAAACAATGAGCAGTTCTTC
-	-	TRBV7-2	TRBJ2-5	CASSLVGEETQYF	TGTGCCAGCAGCTTAGTAGGAGAAGAGACCCAGTACTTC
-	TRBD2	TRBV11-3	TRBJ2-5	CASSPRTSLPQETQYF	TGTGCCAGCAGCCCAAGGACTAGCCTGCCCCAAGAGACCCAGTACTTC
-	-	TRBV7-2	TRBJ1-5	CASSLGSGGNQPQHF	TGTGCCAGCAGCTTAGGTTCAGGGGGCAATCAGCCCCAGCATTTT
-	-	TRBV7-2	TRBJ1-2	CASSLPGRSYGYTF	TGTGCCAGCAGCTTACCTGGTCGGAGCTATGGCTACACCTTC
-	-	TRBV7-8	TRBJ1-2	CASSLRGGGYTF	TGTGCCAGCAGCTTAAGGGGGGGTGGCTACACCTTC
-	-	TRBV24-1	TRBJ1-6	CATSDGYSPLHF	TGTGCCACCAGTGACGGTTATTCACCCCTCCACTTT
-	TRBD1	TRBV19	TRBJ1-5	CASRGLMDRAHNQPQHF	TGTGCCAGTAGGGGGCTAATGGACAGGGCACACAATCAGCCCCAGCATTTT
-	TRBD1	TRBV19	TRBJ2-2	CASSPPGTGNTGELFF	TGTGCCAGTAGTCCCCCGGGGACAGGGAACACCGGGGAGCTGTTTTTT
once	TRBD2	TRBV19	TRBJ2-7	CASSPSGVYEQYF	TGTGCCAGTAGTCCCAGCGGGGTATACGAGCAGTACTTC
-	TRBD2	TRBV4-3	TRBJ2-3	CASSQERSKGYLAGGKSDTQYF	TGCGCCAGCAGCCAAGAGAGGTCTAAGGGCTATCTAGCGGGGGGGAAGTCAGATACGCAGTATTTT
-	TRBD2	TRBV9	TRBJ2-3	CASSVQAGATDTQYF	TGTGCCAGCAGCGTACAAGCGGGGGCGACAGATACGCAGTATTTT
-	-	TRBV4-2	TRBJ1-4	CASSQEAGGGLGINEKLFF	TGTGCCAGCAGCCAAGAGGCTGGCGGGGGCCTCGGTATTAATGAAAAACTGTTTTTT
-	TRBD1	TRBV7-2	TRBJ2-5	CASSIRQGQETQYF	TGTGCCAGCAGCATAAGACAGGGGCAAGAGACCCAGTACTTC
-	TRBD1	TRBV11-2	TRBJ1-2	CASSSLRTPRGNYGYTF	TGTGCCAGCAGCTCCCTACGTACCCCCAGGGGGAACTATGGCTACACCTTC
-	-	TRBV5-8	TRBJ1-3	CASSLGTSSGNTIYF	TGTGCCAGCAGCTTGGGAACGAGCTCTGGAAACACCATATATTTT
-	TRBD1	TRBV4-3	TRBJ2-3	CASSQIVPGGCGTDTQYF	TGCGCCAGCAGCCAAATTGTGCCAGGGGGATGCGGCACAGATACGCAGTATTTT
-	TRBD2	TRBV9	TRBJ2-1	CASSVVASGRTEQFF	TGTGCCAGCAGCGTAGTGGCTAGCGGGAGGACTGAGCAGTTCTTC
-	-	TRBV19	TRBJ2-7	CASRVSRDRSEQYF	TGTGCCAGTAGAGTCTCCCGGGATAGGAGCGAGCAGTACTTC
-	-	TRBV21-1	TRBJ1-1	CASSKLGEEAEAFF	TGTGCCAGCAGCAAATTAGGTGAGGAGGCTGAAGCTTTCTTT
-	-	TRBV19	TRBJ1-5	CASSLTGGQPQHF	TGTGCCAGTAGTTTGACAGGAGGTCAGCCCCAGCATTTT
-	-	TRBV5-1	TRBJ2-3	CASSLADRSRTDTQYF	TGCGCCAGCAGCTTGGCGGACAGAAGTCGCACAGATACGCAGTATTTT
-	-	TRBV5-1	TRBJ1-4	CASRGQPATNEKLFF	TGCGCCAGCAGAGGACAGCCTGCAACTAATGAAAAACTGTTTTTT
-	TRBD2	TRBV4-1	TRBJ2-3	CASSQGLAGTTDTQYF	TGCGCCAGCAGCCAAGGACTAGCGGGGACCACAGATACGCAGTATTTT
-	-	TRBV19	TRBJ1-4	CASSVPAGEKLFF	TGTGCCAGTAGCGTCCCGGCGGGGGAAAAACTGTTTTTT
-	TRBD2	TRBV7-2	TRBJ2-1	CASSTRLAGGSYNEQFF	TGTGCCAGCAGCACGAGACTAGCGGGGGGGTCCTACAATGAGCAGTTCTTC
-	-	TRBV5-4	TRBJ1-1	CASSLQTGMNTEAFF	TGTGCCAGCAGCCTCCAAACAGGGATGAACACTGAAGCTTTCTTT
-	-	TRBV3-1/TRBV3-2	TRBJ2-1	CASSQARGNEQFF	TGTGCCAGCAGCCAAGCGAGAGGAAATGAGCAGTTCTTC
-	-	TRBV7-3	TRBJ2-3	CASSLPMGLSTDTQYF	TGTGCCAGCAGCTTACCCATGGGACTTAGCACAGATACGCAGTATTTT
-	-	TRBV11-3	TRBJ1-1	CASSSQGQNTEAFF	TGTGCCAGCAGCTCACAGGGACAAAACACTGAAGCTTTCTTT
-	TRBD2	TRBV18	TRBJ2-1	CASSPRTSGHYNEQFF	TGTGCCAGCTCACCCCGGACTAGCGGGCATTACAATGAGCAGTTCTTC
-	-	TRBV12-3/TRBV12-4	TRBJ2-3	CASSLGLGTQYF	TGTGCCAGCAGTTTGGGGCTGGGTACGCAGTATTTT
-	-	TRBV5-1	TRBJ1-2	CASSQGKDYGYTF	TGCGCCAGCAGCCAGGGTAAGGACTATGGCTACACCTTC
-	-	TRBV27	TRBJ1-2	CASGETDSYGYTF	TGTGCCAGCGGAGAGACGGACTCATATGGCTACACCTTC
-	-	TRBV7-9	TRBJ2-1	CASSPLGHRNVNEQFF	TGTGCCAGCAGCCCCTTGGGGCACAGAAACGTCAATGAGCAGTTCTTC
-	TRBD2	TRBV4-1	TRBJ2-1	CASSHPTSGNNEQFF	TGCGCCAGCAGCCACCCTACCAGCGGGAACAATGAGCAGTTCTTC
-	-	TRBV14	TRBJ2-3	CASSQERMRSTDTQYF	TGTGCCAGCAGCCAAGAGAGGATGCGGAGCACAGATACGCAGTATTTT
-	TRBD1	TRBV6-5	TRBJ2-4	CASSYPGTVAKNIQYF	TGTGCCAGCAGTTACCCTGGGACAGTAGCCAAAAACATTCAGTACTTC
-	-	TRBV7-8	TRBJ2-1	CASSLGGPSNEQFF	TGTGCCAGCTCCTTGGGGGGGCCCTCCAATGAGCAGTTCTTC
-	TRBD2	TRBV6-5	TRBJ2-5	CASSFGLAGVSETQYF	TGTGCCAGCAGTTTCGGACTAGCGGGAGTATCTGAGACCCAGTACTTC
-	TRBD2	TRBV5-1	TRBJ2-1	CASTPTSGYNEQFF	TGCGCCAGCACCCCAACTAGCGGATACAATGAGCAGTTCTTC
-	TRBD1	TRBV7-3	TRBJ1-1	CASSFGQGTEAFF	TGTGCCAGCAGCTTCGGACAGGGCACTGAAGCTTTCTTT
-	TRBD1	TRBV4-2	TRBJ1-4	CASSQQKGGDSNEKLFF	TGTGCCAGCAGCCAACAAAAGGGCGGGGACAGTAATGAAAAACTGTTTTTT
few	-	TRBV5-1	TRBJ1-1	CASSLGQTEAFF	TGCGCCAGCAGCTTAGGACAGACTGAAGCTTTCTTT
-	-	TRBV7-2	TRBJ1-3	CASSLLQGGPSGNTIYF	TGTGCCAGCAGCTTACTGCAAGGGGGTCCCTCTGGAAACACCATATATTTT
-	-	TRBV5-1	TRBJ2-5	CASSLGPGQETQYF	TGCGCCAGCAGCTTGGGCCCCGGGCAAGAGACCCAGTACTTC
-	TRBD1	TRBV15	TRBJ1-2	CATSSNTGGYGYTF	TGTGCCACCAGCAGTAACACAGGGGGTTATGGCTACACCTTC
-	TRBD1	TRBV5-4	TRBJ1-2	CASSSDRGRVYGYTF	TGTGCCAGCAGCTCGGACAGGGGGCGAGTCTATGGCTACACCTTC
-	-	TRBV5-1	TRBJ1-5	CASSDGQYSNQPQHF	TGCGCCAGCAGCGACGGACAGTATAGCAATCAGCCCCAGCATTTT
few	TRBD1	TRBV2	TRBJ1-4	CASSTQGADEKLFF	TGTGCCAGCAGTACTCAGGGGGCGGATGAAAAACTGTTTTTT
-	-	TRBV7-9	TRBJ1-3	CASSDRRMGNTIYF	TGTGCCAGCAGCGACAGGCGAATGGGAAACACCATATATTTT
few	TRBD1	TRBV7-2	TRBJ1-4	CASSTGQGIGEKLFF	TGTGCCAGCAGTACGGGACAGGGTATTGGTGAAAAACTGTTTTTT
-	TRBD2	TRBV5-6	TRBJ2-2	CASSSRGGELAGELFF	TGTGCCAGCAGTTCGAGGGGAGGGGAGTTAGCCGGGGAGCTGTTTTTT
once	-	TRBV7-9	TRBJ1-1	CASSLFTQGSFTEAFF	TGTGCCAGCAGCTTATTTACCCAGGGAAGTTTCACTGAAGCTTTCTTT
few	-	TRBV28	TRBJ2-7	CASSSTAEQYF	TGTGCCAGCAGTTCCACAGCCGAGCAGTACTTC
-	-	TRBV7-2	TRBJ2-5	CASSFGLARETQYF	TGTGCCAGCAGCTTCGGGCTAGCGAGGGAGACCCAGTACTTC
-	TRBD1	TRBV28	TRBJ1-5	CASLIQGPNSNQPQHF	TGTGCCAGCTTAATACAGGGGCCCAATAGCAATCAGCCCCAGCATTTT
-	-	TRBV7-2	TRBJ2-5	CASSLVAGRETQYF	TGTGCCAGCAGCTTAGTGGCAGGGAGGGAGACCCAGTACTTC
-	-	TRBV6-4	TRBJ1-1	CASSDGGRAFF	TGTGCCAGCAGTGATGGAGGTCGAGCTTTCTTT